The 24 T cell receptor beta chains below all came from one sample that was sequenced in a study of cytomegalovirus exposure and HLA in healthy donors. PCR was performed using 60 Vbeta and 13 Jbeta primers. Libraries were prepared by immunoSEQ multiplex PCR; TCRdb keeps only in-frame clonotypes and omits some of them. The sample consists of 250,000 to 350,000 clones, 80% to 90% of them appearing once. The sample consisted of PBMCs. The receptors shown here come from a woman under 30 in good health and CMV-seronegative.

The CDR3 region is CASSSYRGKNTGELFF. The CDR3 coding sequence is TGCGCCAGCAGCTCCTACAGGGGGAAGAACACCGGGGAGCTGTTTTTT. The chain links TRBV5-1 to TRBJ2-2; TRBD1 aligns across 8 bases. The trim removed 3 bases at V and 1 base at J, leaving 5 bases unmatched. The CDR3 runs 16 residues. Germline lookup yields CDR1 SGHRS and CDR2 YFSETQ.

This rearrangement joins TRBV5-6 to TRBJ2-3, with D maybe TRBD1 (5 bases). CDR1 is SGHDT, CDR2 YYEEEE, per germline. The CDR3 contains 15 residues. Trimming removed 5 bases from V and 1 base from J, with 14 bases in between. CDR3 in DNA: TGTGCCAGCAGTTTTCCCAGGGCGCGCACAGATACGCAGTATTTT. Amino acid sequence: CASSFPRARTDTQYF. Using reference TRBV5-6 and TRBJ2-3 for the parts outside the CDR3, the full variable domain is DAGVTQSPTHLIKTRGQQVTLRCSPKSGHDTVSWYQQALGQGPQFIFQYYEEEERQRGNFPDRFSGHQFPNYSSELNVNALLLGDSALYLCASSFPRARTDTQYFGPGTRLTVL.

The chain combines TRBV5-1 with TRBJ2-7; 11 bases are a match to TRBD1. V trimming: 1 base; J trimming: 4 bases; junction bases outside the gene matches: 1. There are 14 residues in the CDR3. Germline CDR1 and CDR2: SGHRS and YFSETQ. CDR3 region: CASSLWDRGYEQYF. The CDR3 nucleotides read TGCGCCAGCAGCTTGTGGGACAGGGGGTACGAGCAGTACTTC.

V usage is TRBV18 and J usage is TRBJ1-5; D might be TRBD1 (6 bases). The V end was cut by 5 bases, the J end by 3 bases, with 11 bases between. This CDR3 contains 14 residues. Germline loops: CDR1 KGHSH, CDR2 LQKENI. CDR3 in amino acids: CASSSRDNNQPQHF. The DNA for the CDR3 is TGTGCCAGCTCATCCCGGGACAACAATCAGCCCCAGCATTTT.

The chain has TRBV27 and TRBJ2-1; D might be TRBD2 (5 bases). This CDR3 has 13 residues. V lost 6 bases to trimming and J lost 4 bases, with 10 bases between them. Germline V gene lookup returns CDR1 MNHEY and CDR2 SMNVEV (reference sequence). CDR3 sequence: CASREVGYNEQFF. Written as DNA, the CDR3 is TGTGCCAGCAGGGAGGTGGGGTACAATGAGCAGTTCTTC.

This clone was seen once. The CDR3 does not close with the conserved phenylalanine or tryptophan, likely indicating a read error. The V call is TRBV7-9, the J call TRBJ1-2, with D tentatively TRBD1 (6 bases). Trimming took off 3 bases at V and 6 bases at J, with 11 bases between the two ends. The length of the CDR3 is 13 residues. The germline CDR1 and CDR2 sequences are SEHNR and FQNEAQ (reference sequence). The CDR3 loop reads CASSFAGEDGYTL. The DNA of the CDR3 is TGTGCCAGCAGCTTTGCAGGGGAAGATGGCTACACCCTC.

Only a few counts were recorded for this clone. The V and J genes are TRBV7-6 and TRBJ1-2; D is uncertain. Germline CDR1 reads SGHVS; CDR2 reads FNYEAQ. The CDR3 has 11 residues. Trimming stripped 11 bases from V and 7 bases from J, with 14 bases between. CDR3 protein: CALVIGGGYTF. CDR3 nucleotides: TGTGCCCTCGTTATTGGAGGTGGCTACACCTTC.

The CDR3 is CASSSGLRNTIYF. The CDR3 DNA reads as TGTGCCAGCAGCTCAGGGTTACGTAACACCATATATTTT. The J gene is TRBJ1-3, the V gene TRBV5-6; D may be TRBD1 (5 bases). CDR1 SGHDT and CDR2 YYEEEE come from the germline V gene. Deletions cut 3 bases from V and 7 bases from J, with 11 bases between. The CDR3 is 13 amino acids.

The gene calls are TRBV5-1 and TRBJ2-7; D is ambiguous. Germline V gene data show CDR1 as SGHRS and CDR2 as YFSETQ. CDR3 length: 14 residues. V was pared by 1 base and J by 5 bases, with 13 bases between. The CDR3 sequence is CASSLLPTYDEQYF. CDR3 sequence (DNA): TGCGCCAGCAGCTTGTTGCCCACTTACGACGAGCAGTACTTC.

The gene calls are TRBV7-2 and TRBJ1-6; D gene uncertain. This CDR3 contains 16 residues. The germline V and J ends were trimmed by 3 bases and 6 bases, with 15 bases remaining between them. CDR1 is SGHTA, CDR2 FQGNSA, per germline. This chain's CDR3 is CASSLNNVRINSPLHF. The CDR3 DNA reads TGTGCCAGCAGCTTGAATAATGTGAGGATTAATTCACCCCTCCACTTT.

In its sample, this clone was seen once. The chain carries TRBV6-5 and TRBJ2-1; D is unclear. The CDR3 is made up of 11 amino acids. In germline, CDR1 is MNHEY, CDR2 SVGAGI. Trimming stripped 4 bases from V and 13 bases from J, with 11 bases between. The CDR3 DNA is TGTGCCAGCAGTTCTGGGCCTTTACAGTTCTTC. Amino acids: CASSSGPLQFF.

The chain links TRBV5-4 to TRBJ2-3, with 10 bases that match TRBD2. Germline V gives CDR1 SGHNT, CDR2 YYREEE (reference sequence). Trimming at V came to 1 base and at J to 0 bases, leaving 2 bases not matched to a gene. This CDR3 is 16 amino acids long. CDR3 residues: CASSLQLAGSTDTQYF. For the CDR3, the DNA is TGTGCCAGCAGCTTGCAACTAGCGGGGAGCACAGATACGCAGTATTTT.

V and J are TRBV6-5 and TRBJ2-1; 15 nucleotides match TRBD2. CDR1 and CDR2 (germline): MNHEY, SVGAGI. The CDR3 sequence is 15 residues long. V was pared by 6 bases and J by 5 bases, with 2 bases of the junction left unmatched. CDR3 DNA: TGTGCCAGCAGCGGACTAGCGGGGGGGAACAATGAGCAGTTCTTC. It encodes CASSGLAGGNNEQFF.

The gene calls are TRBV9 and TRBJ2-7, with 8 positions matching TRBD2. This CDR3 is built from 14 residues. V lost 0 bases and J lost 4; bases outside the gene matches: 3. Germline CDR1 and CDR2: SGDLS and YYNGEE. The chain's CDR3 is CASSVAGGRYEQYF. The CDR3 DNA reads TGTGCCAGCAGCGTAGCAGGCGGGAGGTACGAGCAGTACTTC. The whole variable domain, remainder taken from reference TRBV9 and TRBJ2-7, is DSGVTQTPKHLITATGQRVTLRCSPRSGDLSVYWYQQSLDQGLQFLIQYYNGEERAKGNILERFSAQQFPDLHSELNLSSLELGDSALYFCASSVAGGRYEQYFGPGTRLTVT.

This clone was found a few times. This sequence joins TRBV5-6 and TRBJ2-7; TRBD2 aligns across 7 bases. The CDR3 is 14 residues long. After removal of 2 bases from V and 5 bases from J, the junction contained 7 bases not matched to a gene. The V gene's germline CDR1 is SGHDT and CDR2 YYEEEE. The CDR3 sequence: CASSFGLGPNEQYF. The CDR3 DNA reads as TGTGCCAGCAGCTTTGGACTAGGCCCAAACGAGCAGTACTTC.

This chain links TRBV5-6 with TRBJ1-6; D unclear. V was pared by 3 bases and J by 0 bases, with 13 bases between. The CDR3 is made up of 17 amino acids. The germline V gene encodes CDR1 SGHDT and CDR2 YYEEEE. CDR3 coding DNA: TGTGCCAGCAGCTGGGTGGGCTTGAGCTCCTATAATTCACCCCTCCACTTT. This gives the protein CASSWVGLSSYNSPLHF.

This chain connects TRBV7-3 to TRBJ1-6; D ambiguous. With 0 bases removed from V and 8 bases from J, the gap between germline ends came to 5 bases. CDR3 length: 13 amino acids. Germline V CDR1 and CDR2: SGHTA, FQGTGA. CDR3 sequence (DNA): TGTGCCAGCAGCTTAACAGCCTATTCACCCCTCCACTTT. Protein: CASSLTAYSPLHF.

The CDR3 loop reads CASSPPESNSPLHF. The CDR3 coding sequence is TGCGCCAGCAGCCCCCCCGAGAGTAATTCACCCCTCCACTTT. The V call is TRBV4-1, the J call TRBJ1-6; D gene ambiguous. Germline values: CDR1 MGHRA, CDR2 YSYEKL. CDR3 size: 14 residues. The V end lost 4 bases, the J end lost 6 bases, and 10 bases lay between the germline ends.

The J gene is TRBJ1-1, the V gene TRBV5-1, with a weak D call TRBD1 (5 bases). This CDR3 is built from 14 residues. Trimming took off 0 bases at V and 1 base at J, with 7 bases between the two ends. CDR1 is SGHRS, CDR2 YFSETQ, per germline. The DNA of the CDR3 is TGCGCCAGCAGCTTGGACAGGCAGAACACTGAAGCTTTCTTT. Translated, it gives CASSLDRQNTEAFF.

The V and J genes are TRBV5-1 and TRBJ1-2; 8 nucleotides match TRBD1. This CDR3 contains 15 residues. Germline trimming cut 2 bases from V and 5 bases from J; bases unmatched to any gene: 8. From germline, CDR1 is SGHRS and CDR2 YFSETQ. The CDR3 loop is CASSLGQGKAYGYTF. The CDR3 nucleotides are TGCGCCAGCAGCTTAGGACAGGGTAAGGCGTATGGCTACACCTTC.

In regard to this clone: One end of the junction fails to match germline, which may point to a read error. The V gene is TRBV6-5, the J gene TRBJ2-5; D is possibly TRBD2 (5 bases). CDR1 is MNHEY, CDR2 SVGAGI, per germline. The CDR3 consists of 11 residues. In nucleotides, the CDR3 is TGTGCCAGCAGTTACTCTAGCGAAGAGCACTTC. Translating it yields CASSYSSEEHF.

CDR3 loop: CASSLDPYRSGANVLTF. In DNA, the CDR3 is TGCGCCAGCAGCCTGGATCCCTATAGATCTGGGGCCAACGTCCTGACTTTC. This chain connects TRBV5-1 to TRBJ2-6; D call uncertain. Deletions cut 4 bases from V and 1 base from J, with 15 bases between. CDR1 SGHRS and CDR2 YFSETQ come from the germline V gene. CDR3 length: 17 amino acids.

CDR3: CASSPRGGQADTQYF. The CDR3 DNA reads TGTGCCAGCTCACCTAGGGGGGGCCAAGCGGATACGCAGTATTTT. The V gene is TRBV18, the J gene TRBJ2-3; possible D gene TRBD2, 7 bases. There are 15 residues in the CDR3. V was clipped by 3 bases and J by 6 bases, with 16 bases between them. Germline V CDR1 and CDR2: KGHSH, LQKENI.

The chain recombines TRBV6-5 with TRBJ2-3; weak D call: TRBD1 (6 bases). V was pared by 0 bases and J by 0 bases, with 10 bases between. Germline-derived CDR1 and CDR2 are MNHEY and SVGAGI. This CDR3 is 16 amino acids long. CDR3 DNA: TGTGCCAGCAGTTACTCAGACAGGCCTAGCACAGATACGCAGTATTTT. Amino acid sequence: CASSYSDRPSTDTQYF.